This T cell receptor (beta chain) came from a study of T cells after yellow fever vaccination (dated 2019 in TCRdb). Broadly, across the study: The SMART-Seq v4 Ultra Low Input RNA kit was used to prepare libraries from fractions with low cell numbers. Two healthy male donors, one aged 18 to 30 and one aged 30 to 39 years, were included in the cohort. Blood was collected at multiple timepoints before and after primary and secondary immunization, and bulk PBMC replicates and cell subsets were isolated. To follow T-cell clones before and after both primary and booster YFV17D yellow fever vaccination, bulk TCR alpha and beta repertoires underwent longitudinal sequencing.

This clonotype occurred a few times. Which antigen it targets is not known. Base qualities are not recorded, but no much larger clone differs from it by a single base. Here is what the overall study found, with its caveats: Because the study included only a couple of donors, the extent to which the findings can be generalized is limited. Computational filtering was required because FACS-sorted repertoires could contain abundant contaminating clonotypes from the bulk population. Compared with the primary T-cell response, the secondary T-cell response was faster but weaker, reaching its peak on day 5 rather than on day 15. A small fraction of clonotypes showed up in both the CD4 and CD8 compartments, probably as a result of convergent recombination. After the booster, most of the clones that had expanded following primary vaccination were detected again (roughly 96% of CD4 and 80% to 90% of CD8), which suggests that memory was broadly maintained.

The treatment or condition label on this specimen signifies: live attenuated yellow fever vaccine strain. At every blood-draw timepoint, two biological replicates of bulk PBMCs were collected. PBMCs were isolated from peripheral blood using a standard Ficoll-Paque protocol. RNA was extracted with TriZol from bulk PBMCs, CD4 and CD8 fractions, and dextramer-positive and dextramer-negative fractions. The CDR3 runs 13 amino acids, cysteine and phenylalanine included. This entry keeps only the CDR3 DNA: 39 bases, framed from base 1. Sequences SQVTM (CDR1) and ANQGSEA (CDR2) are obtained from the germline V gene. V lost 7 bases and J lost 3 bases, and the count of bases not matched to a germline gene is 4. TCR cDNA was made using 5'RACE template switching, a step that added a universal primer site and unique molecular identifiers. Priming of cDNA synthesis was performed from both the TCR alpha and TCR beta constant segments. Library amplification used two PCR steps, and the second PCR step added sample barcodes and sequencing adapters. Sequencing of libraries was done on Illumina HiSeq 2500 (2x100 bp) or NovaSeq (2x150 bp). The authors' analysis ran thus. Demultiplexing of reads and collapsing into UMI consensus sequences were performed with MIGEC, and V(D)J alignment was carried out with MiXCR. Using edgeR on replicate PBMC samples, clonotypes were called vaccine-responding if FDR was below 0.01 and the log2 fold change was above 5 up to day 15. Bulk clonotypes were assigned CD4 or CD8 identity according to which sequenced CD4 or CD8 repertoire held them at higher abundance. Using fastp trimming at Q25 and MiXCR clonotype assembly, TCRdb reanalyzed the public sequencing data and kept in-frame beta chains. When rows share a CDR3 protein, they turn into one entry using the most common DNA and genes. TCRdb assigned the V and J calls; the authors' analysis was not used. The sample data list around 350,000 distinct CDR3 sequences, and roughly 12% of these were observed just once. The ten largest clones capture 18% of the sample.

The chain was built from TRBV29-1 and TRBJ2-2; TRBD2 matches 8 bases in the middle. The source material was PBMCs, sampled on the day of the first yellow fever vaccination. The clonotype originates from a man between 18 and 35 years old who received the YFV17D yellow fever vaccine. The CDR3 reads CSARGADTGELFF. The DNA sequence is given as TGCAGCGCGCGGGGGGCCGACACCGGGGAGCTGTTTTTT.